The sequence of this TCR beta chain was determined in a study of shared clonotypes between healthy human individuals. Germline assignment: CDR1 LNHDA and CDR2 SQIVND (reference sequence). After removal of 3 bases from V and 0 bases from J, the junction contained 4 bases not matched to a gene. The CDR3 length is 16 residues. This clone has only one observation. Clones were sequenced by immunoSEQ multiplex PCR, and TCRdb holds only the in-frame ones, with some missing. The repertoire consists of some 2.1 million clones, with 85% to 95% occurring once and the leading ten covering 0.13%. The sequence was collected from a man aged 18 to 29 in good health. The gene calls are TRBV19 and TRBJ1-2; 10 bases line up with TRBD1. The sample taken for sequencing was naive CD4+ T cells sorted from blood. Specified subset: CD45RA+ positively selected. The CDR3, as DNA: TGTGCCAGTAGTATCTCCGGACAGGGGGCTAACTATGGCTACACCTTC. It encodes CASSISGQGANYGYTF.